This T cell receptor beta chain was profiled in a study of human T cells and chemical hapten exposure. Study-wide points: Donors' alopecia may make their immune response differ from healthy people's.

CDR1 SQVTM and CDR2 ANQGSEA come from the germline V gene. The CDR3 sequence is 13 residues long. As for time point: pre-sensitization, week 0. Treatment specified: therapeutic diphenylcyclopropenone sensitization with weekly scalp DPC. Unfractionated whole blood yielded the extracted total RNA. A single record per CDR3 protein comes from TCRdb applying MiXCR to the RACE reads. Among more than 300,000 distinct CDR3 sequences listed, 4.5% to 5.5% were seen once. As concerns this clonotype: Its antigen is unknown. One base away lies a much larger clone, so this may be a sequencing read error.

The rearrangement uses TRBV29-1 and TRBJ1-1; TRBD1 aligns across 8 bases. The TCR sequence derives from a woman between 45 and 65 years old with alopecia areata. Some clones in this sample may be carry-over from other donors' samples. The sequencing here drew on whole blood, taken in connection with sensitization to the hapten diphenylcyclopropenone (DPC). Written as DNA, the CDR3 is TGCAGCGCCTCGACAGGGGTTGACACTGAAGCTATCTTT. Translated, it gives CSASTGVDTEAIF.